Each of the 9 T cell receptor beta chains below was sequenced from the same sample in a study of beta chain features in type 1 diabetes. Of the isolated RNA, all was reverse transcribed, and so the sequenced material was expressed TCRB transcripts. TCRdb's table, derived via immunoSEQ multiplex PCR, lists solely in-frame clones and lacks some. The data hold about 620,000 clones, with roughly a sixth observed a single time. The specimen sequenced was naive CD4+ T cells from blood. These TCRs come from a man between 18 and 35 years old in good health.

This clone was seen a handful of times. This rearrangement joins TRBV11-2 to TRBJ2-1; 10 nucleotides agree with TRBD1. The V gene's germline CDR1 is SGHAT and CDR2 FQNNGV. The J segment lost 7 bases and the V segment lost 2 bases, leaving 2 bases of the junction unmatched. The CDR3 is made up of 14 amino acids. The DNA for the CDR3 is TGTGCCAGCAGCTTAAGACAGGGGGCAAATGAGCAGTTCTTC. This sequence encodes CASSLRQGANEQFF. Drawing the rest from reference TRBV11-2 and TRBJ2-1, the complete variable domain is EAGVAQSPRYKIIEKRQSVAFWCNPISGHATLYWYQQILGQGPKLLIQFQNNGVVDDSQLPKDRFSAERLKGVDSTLKIQPAKLEDSAVYLCASSLRQGANEQFFGPGTRLTVL.

This clone came up a few times. The rearrangement joins TRBV19 to TRBJ2-7; D remains ambiguous. From germline, CDR1 is LNHDA and CDR2 SQIVND (reference sequence). The V end lost 1 base, the J end lost 2 bases, and 12 bases lay between the germline ends. The CDR3 is 15 amino acids. The CDR3 here is CASSIVSGATYEQYF. CDR3 DNA: TGTGCCAGTAGTATAGTCTCAGGAGCAACCTACGAGCAGTACTTC.

The chain couples TRBV28 to TRBJ2-1; D remains ambiguous. V was shortened by 4 bases and J by 10 bases, with 11 bases between the two germline ends. Per germline, CDR1 MDHEN and CDR2 SYDVKM. The CDR3 length is 12 residues. The CDR3 protein is CASSSQWAEQFF. The DNA for the CDR3 is TGTGCCAGCAGTTCCCAGTGGGCGGAGCAGTTCTTC.

The CDR3 bases are TGTGCCTGGATTCCACAGCTTTTAAACTATGGCTACACCTTC. Translated: CAWIPQLLNYGYTF. The chain couples TRBV30 to TRBJ1-2, with D uncertain. Germline V gives CDR1 GTSNPN, CDR2 SVGIG (reference sequence). Trimming removed 4 bases from V and 2 bases from J, with 14 bases in between. The CDR3 length is 14 residues.

Worth noting for this clone: An end of the junction does not agree with germline; a read error may underlie this. This chain uses TRBV15 with TRBJ2-7; D may be TRBD1 (6 bases). Per the germline V gene, CDR1 is LNHNV and CDR2 is YYDKDF (reference sequence). There are 16 residues in the CDR3. The DNA of the CDR3 is TGTGCCACCAGCAGGGGGGCCACGGGGCGCTCCCACGAGCAGTACTTC. Its protein product is CATSRGATGRSHEQYF.

This chain connects TRBV25-1 to TRBJ2-2; 8 positions agree with TRBD1. Trimming at V came to 7 bases and at J to 3 bases, leaving 4 bases not matched to a gene. The CDR3 extends over 14 amino acids. Germline V gives CDR1 MGHDK, CDR2 SYGVNS. The CDR3 sequence is CASKGTGHTGELFF. The CDR3 region has the DNA TGTGCCAGCAAGGGGACAGGACACACCGGGGAGCTGTTTTTT.

The CDR3 DNA is TGTGCCAGCTCATCCCTTTTAGCGGGGATGGCGACAGATACGCAGTATTTT. Protein: CASSSLLAGMATDTQYF. V usage is TRBV18 and J usage is TRBJ2-3, with TRBD2 matching over 8 bases. CDR1 is KGHSH and CDR2 is LQKENI in the germline V gene. The ends lost 5 bases at V and 3 bases at J; junction bases unmatched: 13. The CDR3 has 17 residues.

The chain uses TRBV6-5 and TRBJ1-2; 7 positions match TRBD1. Germline assignment: CDR1 MNHEY and CDR2 SVGAGI. This CDR3 comprises 15 residues. V was pared by 6 bases and J by 4 bases, with 11 bases of the junction left unmatched. CDR3 sequence (DNA): TGTGCCAGCAGGTCTCCCGGGACAGTAGGCTATGGCTACACCTTC. This sequence encodes CASRSPGTVGYGYTF.

The J gene is TRBJ1-2, the V gene TRBV20-1; possibly TRBD1 for D (5 bases). CDR3 length equals 10 residues. The V end was cut by 6 bases, the J end by 8 bases, with 10 bases between. CDR1 is DFQATT and CDR2 is SNEGSKA in the germline V gene (reference sequence). CDR3 in DNA: TGCAGTGCAGGAGGGGTGGGCTACACCTTC. Its protein product is CSAGGVGYTF.